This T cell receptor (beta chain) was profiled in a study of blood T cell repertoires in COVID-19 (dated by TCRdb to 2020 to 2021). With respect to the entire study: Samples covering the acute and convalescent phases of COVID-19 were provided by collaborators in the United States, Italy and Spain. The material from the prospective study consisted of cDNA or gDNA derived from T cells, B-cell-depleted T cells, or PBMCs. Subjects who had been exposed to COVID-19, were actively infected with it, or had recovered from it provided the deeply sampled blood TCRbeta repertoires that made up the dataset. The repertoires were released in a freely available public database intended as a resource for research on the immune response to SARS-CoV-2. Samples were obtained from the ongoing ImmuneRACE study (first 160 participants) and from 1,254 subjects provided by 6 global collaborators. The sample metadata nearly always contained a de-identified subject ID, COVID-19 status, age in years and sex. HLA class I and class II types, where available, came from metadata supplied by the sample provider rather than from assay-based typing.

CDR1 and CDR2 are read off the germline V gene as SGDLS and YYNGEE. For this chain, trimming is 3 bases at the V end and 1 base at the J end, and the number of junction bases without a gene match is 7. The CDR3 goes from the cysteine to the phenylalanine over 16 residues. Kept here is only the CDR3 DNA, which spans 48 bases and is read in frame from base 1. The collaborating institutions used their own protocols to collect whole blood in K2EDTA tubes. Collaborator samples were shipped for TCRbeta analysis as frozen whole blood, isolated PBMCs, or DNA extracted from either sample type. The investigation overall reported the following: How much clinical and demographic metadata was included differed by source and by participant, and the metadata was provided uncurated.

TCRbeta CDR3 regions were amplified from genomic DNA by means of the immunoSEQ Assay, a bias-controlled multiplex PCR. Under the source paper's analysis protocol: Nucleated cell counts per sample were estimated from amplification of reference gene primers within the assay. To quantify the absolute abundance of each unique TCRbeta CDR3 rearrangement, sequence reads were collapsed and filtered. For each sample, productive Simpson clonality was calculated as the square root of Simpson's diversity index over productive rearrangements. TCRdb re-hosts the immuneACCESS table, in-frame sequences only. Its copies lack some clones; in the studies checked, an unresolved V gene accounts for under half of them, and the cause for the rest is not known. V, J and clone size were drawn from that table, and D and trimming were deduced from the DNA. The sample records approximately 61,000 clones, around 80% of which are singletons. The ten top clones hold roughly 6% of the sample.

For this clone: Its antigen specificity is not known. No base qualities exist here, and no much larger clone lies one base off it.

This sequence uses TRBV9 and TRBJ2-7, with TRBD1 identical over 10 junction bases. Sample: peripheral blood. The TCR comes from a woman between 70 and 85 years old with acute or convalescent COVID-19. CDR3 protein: CASSAGTGVRSYEQYF. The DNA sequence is TGTGCCAGCAGCGCCGGGACAGGGGTGAGGTCCTACGAGCAGTACTTC.